These T cell receptor beta chains were read from a single sample in a study of early T cells in non-severe SARS-CoV-2 infection. TCRdb passed the 5' RACE reads through MiXCR, listing each CDR3 protein once. The table has about 60,000 distinct CDR3 sequences, more than 8.5% seen once. The sequenced sample was whole blood. All receptors derive from an adult who was a healthcare worker with PCR-confirmed SARS-CoV-2 infection or an uninfected control (not recorded which). The CDR3 runs from the conserved cysteine through the conserved F or W. A D gene is named only where the DNA matches it firmly. Clone sizes are shown as how often the clone was seen (once, few, many) or a class if it is expanded.

clone size: few; D gene: -; J gene: TRBJ2-5; V gene: TRBV20-1; CDR3 protein: CSARPLGQETQYF; CDR3 DNA: TGCAGTGCAAGACCCCTTGGGCAAGAGACCCAGTACTTC
clone size: many; D gene: -; J gene: TRBJ2-2; V gene: TRBV11-2; CDR3 protein: CASRLWGLDTGELFF; CDR3 DNA: TGTGCCAGCAGATTGTGGGGGTTGGACACCGGGGAGCTGTTTTTT
clone size: few; D gene: TRBD1; J gene: TRBJ2-5; V gene: TRBV5-5; CDR3 protein: CASSSRHRDRVLQETQYF; CDR3 DNA: TGTGCCAGCAGCTCCCGTCACCGGGACAGGGTACTCCAAGAGACCCAGTACTTC
clone size: many; D gene: -; J gene: TRBJ2-5; V gene: TRBV6-1; CDR3 protein: CASTRLEKETQYF; CDR3 DNA: TGTGCCAGCACCAGGCTCGAAAAGGAGACCCAGTACTTC
clone size: many; D gene: -; J gene: TRBJ1-2; V gene: TRBV7-2; CDR3 protein: CASSAPVTVRYGYTF; CDR3 DNA: TGTGCCAGCAGCGCCCCCGTCACGGTTAGATATGGCTACACCTTC
clone size: few; D gene: -; J gene: TRBJ1-5; V gene: TRBV6-5; CDR3 protein: CASSSTGGAGSNQPQHF; CDR3 DNA: TGTGCCAGCAGTTCGACCGGGGGCGCAGGTAGCAATCAGCCCCAGCATTTT
clone size: few; D gene: -; J gene: TRBJ2-7; V gene: TRBV28; CDR3 protein: CASTDSSYEQYF; CDR3 DNA: TGTGCCAGCACGGATAGCTCCTACGAGCAGTACTTC
clone size: many; D gene: TRBD2; J gene: TRBJ2-3; V gene: TRBV20-1; CDR3 protein: CSARQTSGRSTDTQYF; CDR3 DNA: TGCAGTGCTAGACAGACTAGCGGGCGAAGCACAGATACGCAGTATTTT
clone size: medium-sized; D gene: TRBD1; J gene: TRBJ1-1; V gene: TRBV28; CDR3 protein: CASSSPGQGVNTEAFF; CDR3 DNA: TGTGCCAGCAGTTCCCCGGGACAGGGAGTGAACACTGAAGCTTTCTTT
clone size: many; D gene: -; J gene: TRBJ1-2; V gene: TRBV2; CDR3 protein: CASRYYGYTF; CDR3 DNA: TGTGCCAGCCGCTACTATGGCTACACCTTC
clone size: few; D gene: -; J gene: TRBJ2-7; V gene: TRBV25-1; CDR3 protein: CASSDRVSYEQYF; CDR3 DNA: TGTGCCAGCAGTGACAGGGTCTCCTACGAGCAGTACTTC
clone size: many; D gene: TRBD1; J gene: TRBJ1-2; V gene: TRBV12-3/TRBV12-4; CDR3 protein: CASSFAGTGSGYTF; CDR3 DNA: TGTGCCAGCAGTTTCGCCGGGACAGGCTCCGGCTACACCTTC